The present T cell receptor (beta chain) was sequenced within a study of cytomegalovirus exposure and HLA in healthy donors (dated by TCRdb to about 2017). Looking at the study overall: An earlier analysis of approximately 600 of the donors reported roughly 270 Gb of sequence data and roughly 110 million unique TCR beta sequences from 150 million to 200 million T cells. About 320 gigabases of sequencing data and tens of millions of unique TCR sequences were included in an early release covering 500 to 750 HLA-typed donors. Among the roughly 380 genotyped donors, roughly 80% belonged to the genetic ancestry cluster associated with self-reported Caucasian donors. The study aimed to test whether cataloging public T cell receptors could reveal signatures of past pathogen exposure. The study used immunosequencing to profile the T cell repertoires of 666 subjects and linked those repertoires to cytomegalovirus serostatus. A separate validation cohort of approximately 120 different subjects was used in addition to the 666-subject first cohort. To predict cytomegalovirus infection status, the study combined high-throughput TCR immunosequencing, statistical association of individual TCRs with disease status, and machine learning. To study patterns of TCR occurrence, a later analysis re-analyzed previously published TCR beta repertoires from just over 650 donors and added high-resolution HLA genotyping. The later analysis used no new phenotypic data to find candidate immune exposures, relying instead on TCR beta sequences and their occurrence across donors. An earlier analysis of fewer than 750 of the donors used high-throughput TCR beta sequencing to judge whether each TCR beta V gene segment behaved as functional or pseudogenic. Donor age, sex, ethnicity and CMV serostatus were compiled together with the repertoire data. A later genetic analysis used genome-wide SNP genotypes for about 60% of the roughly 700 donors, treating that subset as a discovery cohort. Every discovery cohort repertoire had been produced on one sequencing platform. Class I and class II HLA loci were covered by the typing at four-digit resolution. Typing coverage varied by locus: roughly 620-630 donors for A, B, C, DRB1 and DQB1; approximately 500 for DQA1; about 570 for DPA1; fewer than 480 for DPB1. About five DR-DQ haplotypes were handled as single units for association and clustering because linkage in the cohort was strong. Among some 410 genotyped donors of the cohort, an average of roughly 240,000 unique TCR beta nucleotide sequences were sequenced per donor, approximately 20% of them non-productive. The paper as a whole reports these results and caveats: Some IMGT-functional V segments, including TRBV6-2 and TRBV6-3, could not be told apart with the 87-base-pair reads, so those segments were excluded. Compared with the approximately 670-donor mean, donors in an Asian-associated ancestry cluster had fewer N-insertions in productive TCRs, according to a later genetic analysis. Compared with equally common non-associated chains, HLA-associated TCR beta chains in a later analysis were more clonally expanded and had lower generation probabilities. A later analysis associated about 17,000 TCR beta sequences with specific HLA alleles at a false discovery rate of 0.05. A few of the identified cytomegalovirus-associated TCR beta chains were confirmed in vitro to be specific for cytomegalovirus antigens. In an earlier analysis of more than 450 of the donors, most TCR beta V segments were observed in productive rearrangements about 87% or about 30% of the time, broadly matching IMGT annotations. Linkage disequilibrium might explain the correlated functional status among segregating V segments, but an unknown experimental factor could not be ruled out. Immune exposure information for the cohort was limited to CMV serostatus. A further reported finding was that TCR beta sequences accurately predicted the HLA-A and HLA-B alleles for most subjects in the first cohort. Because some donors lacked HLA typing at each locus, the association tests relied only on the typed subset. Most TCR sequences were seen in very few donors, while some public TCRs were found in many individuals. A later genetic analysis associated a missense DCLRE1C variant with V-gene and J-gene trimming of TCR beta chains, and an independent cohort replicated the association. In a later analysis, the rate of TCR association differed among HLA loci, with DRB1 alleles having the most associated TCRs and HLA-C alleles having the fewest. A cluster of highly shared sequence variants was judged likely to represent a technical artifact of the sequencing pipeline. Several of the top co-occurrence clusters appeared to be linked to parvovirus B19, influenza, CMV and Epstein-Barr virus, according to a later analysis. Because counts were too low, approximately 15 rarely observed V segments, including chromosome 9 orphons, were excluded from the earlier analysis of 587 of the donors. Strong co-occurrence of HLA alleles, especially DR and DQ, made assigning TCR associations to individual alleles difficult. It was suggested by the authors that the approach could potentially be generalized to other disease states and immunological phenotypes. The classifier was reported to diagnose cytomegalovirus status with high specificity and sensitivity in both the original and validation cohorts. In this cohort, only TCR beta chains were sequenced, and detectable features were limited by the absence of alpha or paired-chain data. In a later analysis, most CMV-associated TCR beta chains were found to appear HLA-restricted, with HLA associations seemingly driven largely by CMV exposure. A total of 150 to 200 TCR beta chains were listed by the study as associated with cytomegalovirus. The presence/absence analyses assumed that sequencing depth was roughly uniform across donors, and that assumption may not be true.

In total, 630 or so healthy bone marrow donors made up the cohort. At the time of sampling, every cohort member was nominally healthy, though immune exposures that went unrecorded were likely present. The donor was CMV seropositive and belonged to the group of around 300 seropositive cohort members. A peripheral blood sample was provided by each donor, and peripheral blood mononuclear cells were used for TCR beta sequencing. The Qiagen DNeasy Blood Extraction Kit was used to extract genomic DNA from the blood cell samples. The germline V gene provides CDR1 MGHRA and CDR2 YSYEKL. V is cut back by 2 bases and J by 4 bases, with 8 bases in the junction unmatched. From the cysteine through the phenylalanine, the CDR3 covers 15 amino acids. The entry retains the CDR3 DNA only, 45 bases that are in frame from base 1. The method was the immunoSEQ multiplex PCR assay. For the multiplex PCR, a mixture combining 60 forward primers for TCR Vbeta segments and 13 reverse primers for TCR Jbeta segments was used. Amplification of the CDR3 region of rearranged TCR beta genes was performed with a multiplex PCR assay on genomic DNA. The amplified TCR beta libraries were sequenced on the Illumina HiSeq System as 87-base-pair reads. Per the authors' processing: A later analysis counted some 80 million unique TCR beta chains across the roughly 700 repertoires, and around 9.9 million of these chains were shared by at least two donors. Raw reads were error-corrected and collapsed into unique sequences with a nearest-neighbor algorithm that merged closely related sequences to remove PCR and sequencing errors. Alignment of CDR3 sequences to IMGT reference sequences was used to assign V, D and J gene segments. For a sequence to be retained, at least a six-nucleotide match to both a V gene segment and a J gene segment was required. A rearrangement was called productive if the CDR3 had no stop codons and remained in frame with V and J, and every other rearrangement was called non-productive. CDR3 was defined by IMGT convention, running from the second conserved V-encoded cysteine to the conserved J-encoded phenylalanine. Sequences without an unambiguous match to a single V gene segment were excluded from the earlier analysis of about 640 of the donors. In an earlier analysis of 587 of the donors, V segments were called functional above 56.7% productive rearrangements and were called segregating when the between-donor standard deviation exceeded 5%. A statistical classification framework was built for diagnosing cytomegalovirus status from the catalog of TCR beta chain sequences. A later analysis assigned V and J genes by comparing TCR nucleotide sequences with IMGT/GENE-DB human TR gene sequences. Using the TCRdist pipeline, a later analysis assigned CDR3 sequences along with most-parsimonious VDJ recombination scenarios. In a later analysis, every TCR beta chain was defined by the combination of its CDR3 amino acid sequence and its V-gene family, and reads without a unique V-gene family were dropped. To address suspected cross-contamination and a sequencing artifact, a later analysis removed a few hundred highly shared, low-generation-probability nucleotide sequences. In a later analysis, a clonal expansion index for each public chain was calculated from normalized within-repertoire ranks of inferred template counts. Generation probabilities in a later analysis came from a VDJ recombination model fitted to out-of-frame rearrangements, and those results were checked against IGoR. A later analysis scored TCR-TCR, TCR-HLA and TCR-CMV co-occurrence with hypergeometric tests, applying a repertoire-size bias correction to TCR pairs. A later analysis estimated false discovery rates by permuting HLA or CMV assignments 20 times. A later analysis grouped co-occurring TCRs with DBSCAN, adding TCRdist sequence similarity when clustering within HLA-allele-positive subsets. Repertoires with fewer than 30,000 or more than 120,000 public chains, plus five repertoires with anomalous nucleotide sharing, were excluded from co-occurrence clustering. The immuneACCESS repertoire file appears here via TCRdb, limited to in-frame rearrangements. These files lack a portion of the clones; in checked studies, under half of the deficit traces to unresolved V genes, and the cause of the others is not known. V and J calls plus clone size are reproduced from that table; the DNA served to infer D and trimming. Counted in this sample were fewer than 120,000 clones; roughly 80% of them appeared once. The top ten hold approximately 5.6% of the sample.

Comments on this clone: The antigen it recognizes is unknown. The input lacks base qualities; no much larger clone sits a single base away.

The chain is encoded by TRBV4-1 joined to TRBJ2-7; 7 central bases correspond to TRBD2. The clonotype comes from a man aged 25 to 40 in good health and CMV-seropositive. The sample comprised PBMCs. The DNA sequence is TGCGCCAGCAGCCAATGGCTAGCGGAGACTTACGAGCAGTACTTC. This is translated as CASSQWLAETYEQYF.